This T cell receptor (beta chain) was captured by sequencing in a study of blood T cells in healthy people across ages. The second PCR ran roughly 7 to 11 cycles with a sample-barcoded 5' primer and J-beta primers. TCRdb re-derived calls from the 5' RACE reads in MiXCR, one entry per CDR3 protein. The table lists fewer than 1 million distinct CDR3 sequences, around 42% of them singletons. The sample holds many counts of this clonotype. CDR3 length: 12 amino acids. V shed 5 bases and J shed 5 bases, with 13 bases lying between them. Germline CDR1 is SQVTM and CDR2 is ANQGSEA. Sequenced: blood. The chain has TRBV29-1 and TRBJ2-7; D gene uncertain. This sequence was found in a man aged 55 to 69 in good health. The CDR3 bases are TGCAGCGTTAAAACCCCACCCAACGAGCAGTACTTC. Translation: CSVKTPPNEQYF.